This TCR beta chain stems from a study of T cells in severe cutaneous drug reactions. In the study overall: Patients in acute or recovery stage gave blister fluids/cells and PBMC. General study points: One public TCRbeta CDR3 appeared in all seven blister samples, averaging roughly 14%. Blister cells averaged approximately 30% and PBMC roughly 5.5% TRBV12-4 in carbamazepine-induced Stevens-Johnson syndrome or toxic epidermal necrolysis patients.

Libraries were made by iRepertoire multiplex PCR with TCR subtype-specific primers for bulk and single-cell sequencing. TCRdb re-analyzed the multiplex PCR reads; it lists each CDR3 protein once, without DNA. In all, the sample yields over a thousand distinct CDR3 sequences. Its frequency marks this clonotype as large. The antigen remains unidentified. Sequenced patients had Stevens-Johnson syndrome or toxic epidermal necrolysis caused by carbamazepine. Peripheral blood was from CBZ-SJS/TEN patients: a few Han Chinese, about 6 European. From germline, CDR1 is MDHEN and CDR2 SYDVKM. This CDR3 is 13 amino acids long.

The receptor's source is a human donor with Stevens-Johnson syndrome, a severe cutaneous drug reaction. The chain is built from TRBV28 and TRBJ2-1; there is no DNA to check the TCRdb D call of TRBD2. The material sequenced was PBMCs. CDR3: CASSLRGYNEQFF.